The 9 T cell receptor beta chains below were found in one sample sequenced in a study of cytomegalovirus exposure and HLA in healthy donors. Researchers ran the PCR with 60 Vbeta and 13 Jbeta primers. The method was immunoSEQ multiplex PCR; TCRdb's version includes in-frame clones alone and lacks a portion of them. The table records around 140,000 clones, roughly 74% of them present only once. The sequenced material came from PBMCs. The receptors originated from a woman aged 40 to 55 in good health and CMV-seropositive.

In nucleotides, the CDR3 is TGTGCCAGTAGTATACACAGGGCCGACGAGCAGTACTTC. Translating it yields CASSIHRADEQYF. This chain uses TRBV19 with TRBJ2-7, with TRBD1 as a possible D gene (6 bases). Trimming took off 2 bases at V and 5 bases at J, with 10 bases between the two ends. Germline values: CDR1 LNHDA, CDR2 SQIVND (reference sequence). This CDR3 is built from 13 residues. Full variable domain (missing parts from reference TRBV19 and TRBJ2-7): DGGITQSPKYLFRKEGQNVTLSCEQNLNHDAMYWYRQDPGQGLRLIYYSQIVNDFQKGDIAEGYSVSREKKESFPLTVTSAQKNPTAFYLCASSIHRADEQYFGPGTRLTVT.

In this sample, this clone turned up once. This chain joins TRBV7-8 and TRBJ1-1, with TRBD1 identical over 9 bases. CDR3 length: 16 residues. The germline V gene has CDR1 SGHVS and CDR2 FQNEAQ. V was pared by 1 base and J by 1 base, with 4 bases of the junction left unmatched. CDR3 bases: TGTGCCAGCAGCTTAGAGTGGGGACAGGGGAACACTGAAGCTTTCTTT. Translation: CASSLEWGQGNTEAFF.

The chain uses TRBV7-8 and TRBJ2-5, with D unresolved. The CDR3 consists of 12 residues. Trimming left V 0 bases short and J 5 bases short, with 4 bases between. Germline CDR1 SGHVS, CDR2 FQNEAQ. In nucleotides, the CDR3 is TGTGCCAGCAGCTTAGCGCGTGAGACCCAGTACTTC. Protein: CASSLARETQYF.

This sequence joins TRBV27 and TRBJ1-1; D possibly corresponds to TRBD1 (6 bases). The germline V and J ends were trimmed by 4 bases and 3 bases, with 9 bases remaining between them. In germline, CDR1 is MNHEY, CDR2 SMNVEV (reference sequence). This CDR3 has 13 amino acids. For the CDR3, the DNA is TGTGCCAGCAGTTACAGGGTGGACACTGAAGCTTTCTTT. The encoded protein is CASSYRVDTEAFF.

This clone occurred a few times. This sequence joins TRBV2 and TRBJ2-3; D gene unclear. Germline CDR1 and CDR2: SNHLY and FYNNEI. With 6 bases removed from V and 5 bases from J, the gap between germline ends came to 9 bases. This CDR3 spans 12 amino acids. CDR3 loop: CASRYMLDTQYF. CDR3 DNA sequence: TGTGCCAGCAGGTACATGTTAGATACGCAGTATTTT.

The rearrangement links TRBV4-2 to TRBJ2-2; 11 bases are a match to TRBD2. Germline V gene lookup returns CDR1 LGHNA and CDR2 YNFKEQ. CDR3 length: 17 amino acids. V was clipped by 1 base and J by 7 bases; unmatched bases: 8. CDR3 DNA sequence: TGTGCCAGCAGCCAAGTTAGCGGGAGGGCCCTCGGCGGGGAGCTGTTTTTT. It codes for CASSQVSGRALGGELFF.

V usage is TRBV14 and J usage is TRBJ2-1, with D maybe TRBD1 (6 bases). Trimming shortened V by 4 bases and J by 12 bases, and 16 bases separated the two germline ends. The germline gives CDR1 SGHDN, CDR2 FVKESK. This CDR3 spans 13 amino acids. The DNA of the CDR3 is TGTGCCAGCAGCCCGTTCATGGGGGCCACGCAGTTCTTC. This sequence encodes CASSPFMGATQFF.

The chain employs TRBV29-1 and TRBJ2-3, with D perhaps TRBD2 (6 bases). Germline V gene sequence: CDR1 SQVTM, CDR2 ANQGSEA. V was trimmed by 0 bases and J by 0 bases, leaving 10 bases between them. The CDR3 sequence is 15 residues long. CDR3 DNA: TGCAGCGTTGAAGATCGGAGGGCTAGCACAGATACGCAGTATTTT. This codes for CSVEDRRASTDTQYF.

The J gene is TRBJ2-5, the V gene TRBV11-2, with D perhaps TRBD1 (6 bases). The V gene's germline CDR1 is SGHAT and CDR2 FQNNGV. The CDR3 has 14 residues. The germline V and J ends were trimmed by 6 bases and 5 bases, with 16 bases remaining between them. CDR3 amino acids: CASSSSGTWETQYF. In nucleotides, the CDR3 is TGTGCCAGCAGTTCTTCCGGGACATGGGAGACCCAGTACTTC.